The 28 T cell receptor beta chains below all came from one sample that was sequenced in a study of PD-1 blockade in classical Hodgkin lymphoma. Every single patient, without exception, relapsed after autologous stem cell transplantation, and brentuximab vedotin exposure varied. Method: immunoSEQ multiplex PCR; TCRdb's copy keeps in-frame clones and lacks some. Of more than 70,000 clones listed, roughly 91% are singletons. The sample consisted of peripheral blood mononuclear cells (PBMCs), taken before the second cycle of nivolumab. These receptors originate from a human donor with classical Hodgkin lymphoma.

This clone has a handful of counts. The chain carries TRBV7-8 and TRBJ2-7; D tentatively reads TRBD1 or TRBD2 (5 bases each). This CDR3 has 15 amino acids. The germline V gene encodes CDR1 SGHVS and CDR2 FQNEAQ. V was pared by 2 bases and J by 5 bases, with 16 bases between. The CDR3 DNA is TGTGCCAGCAGCTTACAGGGAGTCCTAGGCCACGAGCAGTACTTC. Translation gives CASSLQGVLGHEQYF.

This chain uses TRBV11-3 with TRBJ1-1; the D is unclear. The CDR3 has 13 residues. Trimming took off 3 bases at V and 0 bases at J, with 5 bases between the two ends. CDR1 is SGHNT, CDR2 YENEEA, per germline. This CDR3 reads CASSFDVNTEAFF. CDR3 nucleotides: TGTGCCAGCAGCTTCGACGTGAACACTGAAGCTTTCTTT.

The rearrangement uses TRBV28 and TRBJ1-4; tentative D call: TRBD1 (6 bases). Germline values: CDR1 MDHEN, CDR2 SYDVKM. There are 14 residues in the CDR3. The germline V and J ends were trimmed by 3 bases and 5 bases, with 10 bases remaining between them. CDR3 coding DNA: TGTGCCAGCAGTTTCAGGGGTGGGAATGAAAAACTGTTTTTT. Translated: CASSFRGGNEKLFF.

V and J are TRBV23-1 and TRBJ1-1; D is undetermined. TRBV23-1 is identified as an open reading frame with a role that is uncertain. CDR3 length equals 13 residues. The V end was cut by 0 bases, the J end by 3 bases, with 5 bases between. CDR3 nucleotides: TGCGCCAGCAGTCAATCGAGAGACACTGAAGCTTTCTTT. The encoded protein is CASSQSRDTEAFF.

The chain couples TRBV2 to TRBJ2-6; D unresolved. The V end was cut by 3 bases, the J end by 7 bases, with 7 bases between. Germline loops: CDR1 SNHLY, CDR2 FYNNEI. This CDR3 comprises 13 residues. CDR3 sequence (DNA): TGTGCCAGCAGTGAGGGGTATGCCAACGTCCTGACTTTC. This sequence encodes CASSEGYANVLTF.

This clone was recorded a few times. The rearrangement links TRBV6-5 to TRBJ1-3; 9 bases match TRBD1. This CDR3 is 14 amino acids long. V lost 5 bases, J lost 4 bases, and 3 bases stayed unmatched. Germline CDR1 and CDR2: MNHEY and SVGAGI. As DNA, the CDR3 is TGTGCCAGCAGTACAGGGGGCTCAGGAAACACCATATATTTT. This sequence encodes CASSTGGSGNTIYF.

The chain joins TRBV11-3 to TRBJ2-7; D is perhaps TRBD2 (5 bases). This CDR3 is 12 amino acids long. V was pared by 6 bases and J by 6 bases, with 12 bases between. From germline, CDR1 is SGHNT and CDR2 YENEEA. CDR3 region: CASSRGASEQYF. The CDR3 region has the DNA TGTGCCAGCAGTCGGGGAGCGAGCGAGCAGTACTTC.

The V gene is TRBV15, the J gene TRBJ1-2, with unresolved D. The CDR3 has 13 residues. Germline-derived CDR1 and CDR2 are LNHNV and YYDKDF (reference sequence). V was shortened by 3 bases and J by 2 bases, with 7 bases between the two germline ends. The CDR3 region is CATSRDTNYGYTF. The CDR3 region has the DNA TGTGCCACCAGCAGGGATACCAACTATGGCTACACCTTC.

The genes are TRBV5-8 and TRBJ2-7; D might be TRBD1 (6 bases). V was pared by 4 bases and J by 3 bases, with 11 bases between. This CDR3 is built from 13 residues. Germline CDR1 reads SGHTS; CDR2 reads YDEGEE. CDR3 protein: CASSRGQYYEQYF. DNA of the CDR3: TGTGCCAGCAGCCGCGGACAGTACTACGAGCAGTACTTC. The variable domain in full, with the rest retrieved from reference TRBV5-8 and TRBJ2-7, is EAGVTQSPTHLIKTRGQQATLRCSPISGHTSVYWYQQALGLGLQFLLWYDEGEERNRGNFPPRFSGRQFPNYSSELNVNALELEDSALYLCASSRGQYYEQYFGPGTRLTVT.

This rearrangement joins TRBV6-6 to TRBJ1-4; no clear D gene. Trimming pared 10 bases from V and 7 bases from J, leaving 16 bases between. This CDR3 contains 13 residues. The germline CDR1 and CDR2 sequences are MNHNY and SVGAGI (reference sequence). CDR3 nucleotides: TGTGCCACCTCCCAGGAGGGCGGTGAAAAACTGTTTTTT. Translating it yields CATSQEGGEKLFF.

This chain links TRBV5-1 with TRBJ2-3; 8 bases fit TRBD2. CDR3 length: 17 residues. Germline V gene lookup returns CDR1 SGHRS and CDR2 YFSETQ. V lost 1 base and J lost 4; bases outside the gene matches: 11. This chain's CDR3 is CASSLFLPAGDADTQYF. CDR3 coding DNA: TGCGCCAGCAGCTTGTTCCTGCCAGCGGGAGACGCAGATACGCAGTATTTT.

CDR3 protein: CASTTIRDSPMNTEAFF. The CDR3 coding sequence is TGTGCCAGCACCACTATACGGGACAGCCCTATGAACACTGAAGCTTTCTTT. The rearrangement links TRBV11-2 to TRBJ1-1; 7 bases fit TRBD1. The length of the CDR3 is 17 residues. Germline CDR1 and CDR2: SGHAT and FQNNGV. The junction had 14 bases not matched to a gene; V was cut back by 7 bases and J by 0 bases.

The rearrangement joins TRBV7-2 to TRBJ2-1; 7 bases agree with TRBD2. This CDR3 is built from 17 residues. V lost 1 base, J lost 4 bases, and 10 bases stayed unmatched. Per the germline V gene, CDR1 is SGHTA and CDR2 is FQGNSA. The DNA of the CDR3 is TGTGCCAGCAGCTTAGAAAATCCGGGACTACCATACAATGAGCAGTTCTTC. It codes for CASSLENPGLPYNEQFF.

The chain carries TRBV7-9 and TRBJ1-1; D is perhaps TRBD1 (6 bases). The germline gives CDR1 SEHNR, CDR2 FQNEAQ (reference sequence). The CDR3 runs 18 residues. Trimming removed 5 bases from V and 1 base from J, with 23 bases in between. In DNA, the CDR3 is TGTGCCAGCAGCGCTGTCGGCAGGGGAGGAATTTGGAACACTGAAGCTTTCTTT. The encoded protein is CASSAVGRGGIWNTEAFF. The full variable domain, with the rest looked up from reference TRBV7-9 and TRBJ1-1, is DTGVSQNPRHKITKRGQNVTFRCDPISEHNRLYWYRQTLGQGPEFLTYFQNEAQLEKSRLLSDRFSAERPKGSFSTLEIQRTEQGDSAMYLCASSAVGRGGIWNTEAFFGQGTRLTVV.

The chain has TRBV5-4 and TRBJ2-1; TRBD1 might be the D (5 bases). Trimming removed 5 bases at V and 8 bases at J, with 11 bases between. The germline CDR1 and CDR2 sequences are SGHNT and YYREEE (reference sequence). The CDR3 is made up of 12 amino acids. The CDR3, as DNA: TGTGCCAGCAGAACCACAGGATATGAGCAGTTCTTC. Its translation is CASRTTGYEQFF.

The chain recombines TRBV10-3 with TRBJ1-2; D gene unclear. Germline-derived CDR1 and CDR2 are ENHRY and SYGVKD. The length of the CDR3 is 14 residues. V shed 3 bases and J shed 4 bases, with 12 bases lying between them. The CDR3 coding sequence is TGTGCCATCAGTGATCTCGGTCAGATCTATGGCTACACCTTC. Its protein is CAISDLGQIYGYTF.

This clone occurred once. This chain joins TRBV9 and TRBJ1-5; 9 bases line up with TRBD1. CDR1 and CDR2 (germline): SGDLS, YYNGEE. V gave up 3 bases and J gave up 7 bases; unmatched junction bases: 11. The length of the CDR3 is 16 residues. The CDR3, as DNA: TGTGCCAGCAGCGATCCTCGGGACAGGGAATACCAGCCCCAGCATTTT. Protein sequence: CASSDPRDREYQPQHF.

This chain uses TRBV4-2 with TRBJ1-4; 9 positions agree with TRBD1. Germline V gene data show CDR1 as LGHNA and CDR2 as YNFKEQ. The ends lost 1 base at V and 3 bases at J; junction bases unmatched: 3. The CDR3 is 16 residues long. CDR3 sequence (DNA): TGTGCCAGCAGCCAAGCCGGGACAGGGTCTAATGAAAAACTGTTTTTT. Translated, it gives CASSQAGTGSNEKLFF.

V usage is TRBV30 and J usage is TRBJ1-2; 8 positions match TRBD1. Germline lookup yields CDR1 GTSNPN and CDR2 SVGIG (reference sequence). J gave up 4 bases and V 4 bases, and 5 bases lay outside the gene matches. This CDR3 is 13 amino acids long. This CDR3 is CAWTPRGPYGYTF. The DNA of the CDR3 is TGTGCCTGGACCCCCAGGGGGCCCTATGGCTACACCTTC.

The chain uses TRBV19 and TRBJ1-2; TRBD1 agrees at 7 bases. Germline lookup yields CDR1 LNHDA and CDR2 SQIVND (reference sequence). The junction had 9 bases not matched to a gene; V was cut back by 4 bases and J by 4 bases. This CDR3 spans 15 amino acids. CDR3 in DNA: TGTGCCAGTAGTACAACAGGGGTTTCGGTCTATGGCTACACCTTC. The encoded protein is CASSTTGVSVYGYTF. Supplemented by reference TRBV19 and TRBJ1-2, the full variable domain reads DGGITQSPKYLFRKEGQNVTLSCEQNLNHDAMYWYRQDPGQGLRLIYYSQIVNDFQKGDIAEGYSVSREKKESFPLTVTSAQKNPTAFYLCASSTTGVSVYGYTFGSGTRLTVV.

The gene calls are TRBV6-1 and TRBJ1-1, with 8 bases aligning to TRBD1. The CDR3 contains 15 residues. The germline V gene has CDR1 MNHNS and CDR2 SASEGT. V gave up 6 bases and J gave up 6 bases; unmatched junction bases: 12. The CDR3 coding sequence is TGTGCCAGCAGACTTAACATACAGGGGGTCGCTGAAGCTTTCTTT. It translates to CASRLNIQGVAEAFF.

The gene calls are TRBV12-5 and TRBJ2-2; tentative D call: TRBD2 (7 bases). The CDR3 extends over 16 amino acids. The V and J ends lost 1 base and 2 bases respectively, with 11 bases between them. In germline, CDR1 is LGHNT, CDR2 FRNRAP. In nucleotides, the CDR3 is TGTGCTAGTGGTTTGGGGGAGGGACAAAACACCGGGGAGCTGTTTTTT. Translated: CASGLGEGQNTGELFF.

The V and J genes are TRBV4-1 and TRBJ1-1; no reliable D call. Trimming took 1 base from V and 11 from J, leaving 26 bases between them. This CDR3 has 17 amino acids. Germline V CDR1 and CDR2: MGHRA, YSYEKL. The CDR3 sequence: CASSQATSGLGLIKAFF. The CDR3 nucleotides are TGCGCCAGCAGCCAAGCCACATCCGGGTTAGGGCTTATAAAGGCTTTCTTT.

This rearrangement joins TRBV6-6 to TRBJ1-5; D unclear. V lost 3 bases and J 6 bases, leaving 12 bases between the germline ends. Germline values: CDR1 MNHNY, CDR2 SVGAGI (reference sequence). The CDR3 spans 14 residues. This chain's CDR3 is CASSYLVGSQPQHF. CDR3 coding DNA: TGTGCCAGCAGTTATTTGGTCGGGAGTCAGCCCCAGCATTTT.

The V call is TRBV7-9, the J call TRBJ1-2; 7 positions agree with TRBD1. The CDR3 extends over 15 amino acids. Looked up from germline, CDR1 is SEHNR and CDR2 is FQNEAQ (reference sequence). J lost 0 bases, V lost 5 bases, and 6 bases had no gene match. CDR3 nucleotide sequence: TGTGCCAGCAGCCCCCGACAGGGCGCTAACTATGGCTACACCTTC. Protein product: CASSPRQGANYGYTF.

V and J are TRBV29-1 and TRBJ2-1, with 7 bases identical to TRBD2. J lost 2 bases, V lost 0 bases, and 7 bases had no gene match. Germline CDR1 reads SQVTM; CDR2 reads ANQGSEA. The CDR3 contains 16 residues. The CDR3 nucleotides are TGCAGCGTTGAAGATCCAGGACTAGGCACCTACAATGAGCAGTTCTTC. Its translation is CSVEDPGLGTYNEQFF.

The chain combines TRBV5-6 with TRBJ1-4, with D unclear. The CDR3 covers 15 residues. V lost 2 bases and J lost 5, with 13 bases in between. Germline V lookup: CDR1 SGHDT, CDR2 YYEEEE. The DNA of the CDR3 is TGTGCCAGCAGCTTTTATGGAACGGACAATGAAAAACTGTTTTTT. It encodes CASSFYGTDNEKLFF.

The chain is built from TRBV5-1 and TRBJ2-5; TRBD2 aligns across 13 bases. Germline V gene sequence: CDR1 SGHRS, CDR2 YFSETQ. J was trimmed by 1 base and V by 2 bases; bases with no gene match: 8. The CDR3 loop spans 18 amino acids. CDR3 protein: CASSFGLAGERSQETQYF. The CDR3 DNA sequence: TGCGCCAGCAGCTTCGGACTAGCGGGAGAGAGGTCCCAAGAGACCCAGTACTTC.